This T cell receptor beta chain was profiled in a study of identical twins (dated by TCRdb to 2016 to 2017). A note on the overall study: TCR alpha and beta repertoires from monozygotic twins, unrelated adults of various ages and cord blood were deep-sequenced to test whether fetal clonotypes persist. To rule out contamination, replicate twin experiments were performed at different times with different library preparation protocols.

Remarks on this clonotype: What this receptor recognizes is not known. A much larger clonotype is one base distant, so this may be a read error.

Study-wide findings and limitations: Fewer insertions were carried by abundant cord blood beta clonotypes; a weaker similar trend was observed in young adult naive repertoires, while no such trend was observed in memory repertoires. Because the same donors could not be followed over many years, conclusions were based on cross-sectional statistical analysis. In monozygotic twins, out-of-frame TCR alpha sharing was systematically underestimated by recombination models, although the models agreed with sharing between unrelated individuals. The excess sharing between twins in beta out-of-frame sequences was weaker because fewer shared sequences reduced the signal-to-noise ratio. Out-of-frame TCR alpha sequences shared between twins showed an excess of low generation-probability sequences compared with coincidental sharing between unrelated individuals. Invariant T cells such as MAIT and iNKT could partly confound zero-insertion analyses, though diverse VJ usage argued against this for most clonotypes.

The CDR3 goes from the cysteine to the phenylalanine over 12 residues. Only CDR3 DNA remains: 36 bases, in frame from the first base. CDR1 and CDR2 are read off the germline V gene as SGHTA and FQGNSA. Preparation of the library involved 5' RACE. The sequencer listed for this sample is Illumina HiSeq 2000. Template switching added a universal primer binding site, and the final cDNA carried a unique molecular identifier that allowed TCR cDNA molecules to be counted accurately. Specific primers in the conserved constant-segment region were used to synthesize first-strand cDNA for the TCR alpha and beta chains. To control for contamination, each cDNA library was double barcoded with a SMART-Mk sample barcode plus Illumina barcodes. TruSeq adapter sequences and Illumina sample barcodes were added in two successive PCR steps. The Illumina HiSeq platform was used with custom primers to sequence TCR alpha and beta cDNA libraries. For the original study's pipeline: Unique molecular identifiers were extracted from raw reads with MiGEC, and CDR3 positions were determined with MiXCR. Recombination models were inferred per individual with the repgenHMM and IGoR tools using an EM algorithm. The tcR package in R was used for shared clonotype analysis, with sharing normalized by the product of cloneset sizes. Out-of-frame nonproductive sequences were analyzed to study raw recombination free of thymic and clonal selection effects. TCRdb ran its own pipeline on the public reads, namely fastp trimming at Q25 and MiXCR clone calling, and kept in-frame beta chains. All rows with the same CDR3 protein become a single entry with the most common DNA and genes. The V and J calls were determined by TCRdb, not by the authors. Across this sample there are about 200,000 distinct CDR3 sequences, with approximately 10% seen only once. Of the sample, 10% falls within the top ten clones.

Only healthy Caucasian donors were included. Miltenyi CD45RO+ enrichment and human naive T-cell isolation kits were used to isolate memory (CD45RO+) and naive T cells from PBMC. The rearranged segments are TRBV7-2 and TRBJ2-4; the D element might be TRBD1 or TRBD2, as each aligns at 5 bases. The sequencing sample was made of memory T cells sorted from blood. This sample's cell subset or site label indicates: CD45RO+ enriched T cells. The sequence derives from a man aged 45 to 65 in good health. The nucleotides read TGTGCCAGCAGCTTACGCCTCGGGACCCCCCACTTC. This codes for CASSLRLGTPHF.